One and the same sample provided the 25 T cell receptor beta chains below, sequenced in a study of Graves' ophthalmopathy and Graves' hyperthyroidism. RNA transcripts were the source from which TCR beta CDR3 regions were amplified. HTBI primers were used in a first-round RT-PCR, which preceded a second-round multiplex PCR. One entry per CDR3 protein, called by TCRdb with MiXCR from the multiplex PCR reads. The repertoire holds over 650,000 distinct CDR3 sequences, with about 38% as singletons. Sequenced: peripheral blood. The receptors derive from an adult man with Graves' ophthalmopathy.

This chain connects TRBV9 to TRBJ2-5, with D possibly being TRBD1 (6 bases). The CDR3 spans 14 residues. V was shortened by 4 bases and J by 3 bases, with 13 bases between the two germline ends. Germline V gives CDR1 SGDLS, CDR2 YYNGEE. The CDR3 DNA reads TGTGCCAGCAGCCATCCAGGGGCGGAAGAGACCCAGTACTTC. Protein product: CASSHPGAEETQYF.

The chain is built from TRBV25-1 and TRBJ2-5; 12 nucleotides agree with TRBD1. Trimming removed 1 base from V and 6 bases from J; junction bases left unmatched: 9. The CDR3 length is 17 residues. Germline V gene sequence: CDR1 MGHDK, CDR2 SYGVNS. This CDR3 reads CASSEFTGTGGLKTQYF. The CDR3 DNA reads TGTGCCAGCAGTGAATTCACCGGGACAGGGGGCCTCAAGACCCAGTACTTC. The complete variable domain, with remaining parts taken from reference TRBV25-1 and TRBJ2-5, reads EADIYQTPRYLVIGTGKKITLECSQTMGHDKMYWYQQDPGMELHLIHYSYGVNSTEKGDLSSESTVSRIRTEHFPLTLESARPSHTSQYLCASSEFTGTGGLKTQYFGPGTRLLVL.

The chain uses TRBV6-6 and TRBJ1-5; D is possibly TRBD1 (5 bases). Germline CDR1 reads MNHNY; CDR2 reads SVGAGI (reference sequence). V lost 5 bases and J 6 bases, leaving 17 bases between the germline ends. This CDR3 comprises 15 residues. The DNA for the CDR3 is TGTGCCAGCAGTCCCTCGGGAGGGGCGGGTCAGCCCCAGCATTTT. Amino acid sequence: CASSPSGGAGQPQHF.

V gene TRBV9 combines with J gene TRBJ2-2; D unclear. Germline V gives CDR1 SGDLS, CDR2 YYNGEE. CDR3 length: 14 residues. V was cut by 0 bases and J by 4 bases, with 7 bases left in between. CDR3 nucleotides: TGTGCCAGCAGCGTAGTGTCAGGCACCGGGGAGCTGTTTTTT. Translation gives CASSVVSGTGELFF.

The chain joins TRBV19 to TRBJ2-2, with D perhaps TRBD1 (5 bases). V dropped 3 bases and J dropped 5 bases, with 16 bases sitting between them. The CDR3 is 16 amino acids. Germline values: CDR1 LNHDA, CDR2 SQIVND (reference sequence). CDR3 DNA: TGTGCCAGTAGTATGTCTGTAGGGGCGCAAACCGGGGAGCTGTTTTTT. It is translated as CASSMSVGAQTGELFF. The whole variable domain, remainder taken from reference TRBV19 and TRBJ2-2, is DGGITQSPKYLFRKEGQNVTLSCEQNLNHDAMYWYRQDPGQGLRLIYYSQIVNDFQKGDIAEGYSVSREKKESFPLTVTSAQKNPTAFYLCASSMSVGAQTGELFFGEGSRLTVL.

The V gene is TRBV25-1, the J gene TRBJ2-5, with 10 bases matching TRBD1. From germline, CDR1 is MGHDK and CDR2 SYGVNS. V lost 8 bases to trimming and J lost 2 bases; unmatched junction nucleotides: 14. The CDR3 has 17 residues. The CDR3 DNA reads as TGTGCCAGCTCACCCTCGACAGGGGGCCTTGGGCAAGAGACCCAGTACTTC. Encoded protein: CASSPSTGGLGQETQYF.

Of note for this clonotype: This may be a read error: a much more frequent sequence differs by one nucleotide. This rearrangement joins TRBV19 to TRBJ1-3, with 7 positions matching TRBD1. V lost 5 bases and J lost 4; bases outside the gene matches: 8. The CDR3 has 15 residues. The V gene's germline CDR1 is LNHDA and CDR2 SQIVND (reference sequence). The CDR3 spells CASSPQQGKGNTIYF. The CDR3 DNA is TGTGCCAGTAGTCCCCAACAGGGGAAAGGAAACACCATATATTTT. The entire variable domain, with the rest obtained from reference TRBV19 and TRBJ1-3, is as follows: DGGITQSPKYLFRKEGQNVTLSCEQNLNHDAMYWYRQDPGQGLRLIYYSQIVNDFQKGDIAEGYSVSREKKESFPLTVTSAQKNPTAFYLCASSPQQGKGNTIYFGEGSWLTVV.

Many counts were recorded for this clonotype. This chain joins TRBV20-1 and TRBJ1-2, with D possibly being TRBD1 (6 bases). The CDR3 extends over 14 amino acids. The V and J ends lost 4 bases and 4 bases respectively, with 16 bases between them. Germline values: CDR1 DFQATT, CDR2 SNEGSKA (reference sequence). The CDR3 DNA follows: TGCAGTGCTACAGACAGGACAGACTTCTATGGCTACACCTTC. This translates into CSATDRTDFYGYTF.

J is TRBJ2-5 and V is TRBV7-9; the match to TRBD1 covers 7 bases. The ends lost 5 bases at V and 4 bases at J; junction bases unmatched: 7. Germline lookup yields CDR1 SEHNR and CDR2 FQNEAQ (reference sequence). The CDR3 consists of 14 residues. DNA of the CDR3: TGTGCCAGCAGCACCCGGACAGGCCTAGAGACCCAGTACTTC. Its protein is CASSTRTGLETQYF.

V gene TRBV5-1 combines with J gene TRBJ1-1, with D possibly being TRBD1 (5 bases). Trimming stripped 1 base from V and 9 bases from J, with 16 bases between. The CDR3 has 14 amino acids. The germline gives CDR1 SGHRS, CDR2 YFSETQ. The CDR3 DNA reads as TGCGCCAGCAGCTTGACCCGGGACTCAGACCAAGCTTTCTTT. Residues: CASSLTRDSDQAFF.

On this clonotype: The junction shows a germline mismatch at one end, possibly a read error. This rearrangement joins TRBV29-1 to TRBJ2-6, with D possibly called TRBD1 or TRBD2 (6 bases each). The CDR3 sequence is 10 residues long. Looked up from germline, CDR1 is SQVTM and CDR2 is ANQGSEA. The CDR3 is CSAGEATEAF. The CDR3 nucleotides are TGCAGCGCAGGGGAGGCCACTGAAGCTTTC.

This clonotype appeared once. J is TRBJ2-7 and V is TRBV30; D is perhaps TRBD2 (6 bases). The germline gives CDR1 GTSNPN, CDR2 SVGIG (reference sequence). Trimming left V 3 bases short and J 7 bases short, with 13 bases between. CDR3 length: 12 amino acids. The CDR3 region has the DNA TGTGCCTGGAGCCCTAGGAGCGGGGAGCAGTACTTC. It is translated as CAWSPRSGEQYF.

Regarding this clonotype: A much larger clone differs by one base, so this may be a read error. This sequence joins TRBV2 and TRBJ1-5; 7 bases match TRBD1. This CDR3 is 17 amino acids long. Germline CDR1 is SNHLY and CDR2 is FYNNEI. The CDR3 nucleotides are TGTGCCAGCAGCATCCTTGACAGGGTTATGAGCAATCAGCCCCAGAATTTT. As protein: CASSILDRVMSNQPQNF.

The chain couples TRBV30 to TRBJ1-1; D is uncertain. Trimming left V 0 bases short and J 7 bases short, with 9 bases between. CDR1 is GTSNPN and CDR2 is SVGIG in the germline V gene (reference sequence). The length of the CDR3 is 12 residues. CDR3 coding DNA: TGTGCCTGGAGTGTTAACAGCCTTGAAGCTTTCTTT. Amino acids: CAWSVNSLEAFF.

Only one count was recorded for this clonotype. The CDR3 end shows no conserved phenylalanine or tryptophan, and so a read error is likely. The DNA is omitted, as the CDR3 cannot be located on it reliably, and the CDR3 follows TCRdb's listing. The CDR3 sequence: CASSDLRVNY. This chain uses TRBV25-1 with TRBJ1-4. The CDR3 is 10 residues long, ends included. In germline, CDR1 is MGHDK, CDR2 SYGVNS.

About this clonotype itself: Compared with germline, one end of the junction differs, possibly owing to a read error. The chain carries TRBV7-3 and TRBJ2-7; 9 bases fit TRBD1. The CDR3 covers 15 residues. CDR1 SGHTA and CDR2 FQGTGA come from the germline V gene. CDR3 nucleotide sequence: TGTGTCAGCAGCTTGTGGATTCAGGGGACAGGGGAGCAGTACTTC. Its translation is CVSSLWIQGTGEQYF.

This rearrangement joins TRBV20-1 to TRBJ1-1, with D possibly matching TRBD1 (5 bases). Trimming stripped 0 bases from V and 10 bases from J, with 24 bases between. CDR3 size: 16 residues. Germline V gene data show CDR1 as DFQATT and CDR2 as SNEGSKA (reference sequence). The CDR3 sequence is CSARDLVGGRGPAAFF. The CDR3 DNA follows: TGCAGTGCTAGAGATTTAGTCGGAGGGAGGGGCCCTGCAGCTTTCTTT.

In regard to this clonotype: Since a much larger clone is just one base distant, this may be a read error. As the CDR3 is not closed by the conserved phenylalanine or tryptophan, this likely results from a read error. This chain links TRBV2 with TRBJ1-1; D is ambiguous. Germline V gene lookup returns CDR1 SNHLY and CDR2 FYNNEI. The CDR3 sequence is 16 residues long. V was trimmed by 6 bases and J by 0 bases, leaving 17 bases between them. The CDR3 DNA reads TGTGCCAGCAGCTCTCTCCTGACACCTATGAACACTGAAGCTTTCTCT. It encodes CASSSLLTPMNTEAFS.

The V gene is TRBV2, the J gene TRBJ1-2, with D perhaps matching TRBD1 (6 bases). From germline, CDR1 is SNHLY and CDR2 FYNNEI. The CDR3 totals 14 residues. Trimming removed 2 bases from V and 5 bases from J, with 12 bases in between. CDR3 nucleotides: TGTGCCAGCAGTGAAAGGACAGCGTCTTATGGCTACACCTTC. As protein: CASSERTASYGYTF.

This clonotype has more than one count but fewer than ten. The chain is built from TRBV12-3 or TRBV12-4 and TRBJ2-5, with 9 bases lining up with TRBD2. The J segment lost 4 bases and the V segment lost 1 base, leaving 7 bases of the junction unmatched. The CDR3 loop spans 16 amino acids. The chain's CDR3 is CASSLGAGGLSETQYF. The CDR3 coding sequence is TGTGCCAGCAGTTTAGGGGCGGGAGGGCTTTCAGAGACCCAGTACTTC.

Many counts were recorded for this clonotype. V and J are TRBV12-3 or TRBV12-4 and TRBJ1-2; D perhaps matches TRBD1 (5 bases). V was pared by 4 bases and J by 8 bases, with 11 bases between. This CDR3 has 12 amino acids. CDR3 residues: CASSSGRDGYTF. Written as DNA, the CDR3 is TGTGCCAGCAGTTCGGGCCGGGACGGCTACACCTTC.

V and J are TRBV25-1 and TRBJ1-2; D remains unclear. The CDR3 runs to 12 residues. Trimming removed 0 bases at V and 6 bases at J, with 5 bases between. Germline V CDR1 and CDR2: MGHDK, SYGVNS. Here the CDR3 reads CASSEYGNGYTF. CDR3 sequence (DNA): TGTGCCAGCAGTGAATACGGAAATGGCTACACCTTC.

V is TRBV6-2 or TRBV6-3 and J is TRBJ2-2; 7 bases map to TRBD1. Germline CDR1 MNHEY, CDR2 SVGEGT. The CDR3 contains 16 residues. The junction had 10 bases not matched to a gene; V was cut back by 8 bases and J by 1 base. The CDR3 sequence: CASSGTDRVNTGELFF. The DNA of the CDR3 is TGTGCCAGCTCTGGGACCGACAGGGTGAACACCGGGGAGCTGTTTTTT.

The V and J genes are TRBV5-4 and TRBJ2-7; D unresolved. The ends were cut back, 4 bases at V and 3 bases at J, with 11 bases in the middle. The CDR3 sequence is 13 residues long. CDR1 SGHNT and CDR2 YYREEE come from the germline V gene (reference sequence). CDR3 in DNA: TGTGCCAGCAGCGTTTTGTTGAGCTACGAGCAGTACTTC. Its translation: CASSVLLSYEQYF.

J is TRBJ1-5 and V is TRBV29-1, with 9 bases that match TRBD1. The CDR3 extends over 14 amino acids. Germline CDR1 SQVTM, CDR2 ANQGSEA. Trimming took 7 bases from V and 4 from J; bases not matched to a gene: 8. CDR3 DNA sequence: TGCAGCGCAACACAGGGGGCAGCGAATCAGCCCCAGCATTTT. It yields the protein CSATQGAANQPQHF. The whole variable domain, remainder taken from reference TRBV29-1 and TRBJ1-5, is SAVISQKPSRDICQRGTSLTIQCQVDSQVTMMFWYRQQPGQSLTLIATANQGSEATYESGFVIDKFPISRPNLTFSTLTVSNMSPEDSSIYLCSATQGAANQPQHFGDGTRLSIL.